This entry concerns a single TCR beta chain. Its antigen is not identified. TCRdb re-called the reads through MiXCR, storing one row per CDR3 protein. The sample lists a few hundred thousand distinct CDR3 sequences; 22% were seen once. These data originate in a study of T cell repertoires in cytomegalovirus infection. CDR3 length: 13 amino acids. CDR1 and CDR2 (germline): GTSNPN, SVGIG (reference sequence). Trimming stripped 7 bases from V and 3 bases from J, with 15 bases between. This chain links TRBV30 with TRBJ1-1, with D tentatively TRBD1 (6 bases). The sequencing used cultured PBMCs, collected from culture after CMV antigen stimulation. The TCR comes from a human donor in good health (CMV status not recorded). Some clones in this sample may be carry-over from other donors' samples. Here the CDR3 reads CASDGPGDTEAFF. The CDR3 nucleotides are TGTGCCTCAGACGGACCAGGGGACACTGAAGCTTTCTTT.